This TCR beta chain appears in the sequencing data of a study of brain metastases from non-small cell lung cancer (dated by TCRdb to between 2018 and 2021). Notes on the research overall: The study profiled the immune microenvironment of paired resected primary tumors and brain metastases from non-small-cell lung cancer patients.

As regards this clone: The antigen this receptor binds is unknown. Base qualities are not at hand, and no much larger clone is one base apart.

V and J lose 2 bases and 5 bases, and a span of 18 bases separates them. The CDR3, from cysteine to phenylalanine, totals 15 residues. Only CDR3 DNA is held: 45 bases, read in frame from base 1. The germline V gene (reference sequence) specifies GTSNPN as CDR1 and SVGIG as CDR2. Preparation of the library involved the immunoSEQ multiplex PCR assay. T-cell receptor beta chain repertoire sequencing was carried out together with a 770-gene immune expression panel. Held by TCRdb, this immuneACCESS table contains in-frame sequences only and omits some clones. Under half of the omission traces to an unresolved V gene where checked; the cause of the rest is unknown. This sample has about 1,800 clones in its table, and 90% to 95% of those were observed once. The top ten clonotypes cover less than 5% of the sample. The investigation overall reported the following: Lower T-cell infiltration was exhibited by brain metastases compared with primary tumors (P < 0.001). T-cell clones appeared expanded in 60% to 75% of brain metastases relative to the matched primary tumors. Paired brain metastases and primary tumors largely shared TCR repertoires, although T-cell densities in the metastases were sparse.

The cohort was made up of 30 to 45 patients with surgically resected non-small-cell lung cancer, each of whom had both a primary tumor specimen and a brain metastasis specimen. Archival formalin-fixed, paraffin-embedded tissues were used as the tumor specimens. Sequenced: tissue from a brain metastasis. The cell subset or site label on this specimen signifies: resected brain metastasis paired with primary lung tumor. The clonotype originates from a donor aged 40 or older with non-small cell lung cancer. The rearranged segments are TRBV30 and TRBJ1-1; the D gene is perhaps TRBD1, on 5 matching bases. CDR3 region: CAWSIPGGTLTEAFF. The nucleotides read TGTGCCTGGAGTATCCCGGGGGGGACCTTAACTGAAGCTTTCTTT.